These T cell receptor beta chains were read from a single sample in a study of technical replicates of blood from a handful of donors. Here immunoSEQ multiplex PCR was the method, and the copy in TCRdb shows in-frame clones only, minus some. The sample has about 56,000 clones; 93% are singletons. The sequencing input was PBMCs. Source of these receptors: a human donor in good health. Some clones in this sample may be carry-over from other donors' samples. Each CDR3 is given without its conserved first and last residue. Fields, in order: V gene, CDR3 protein.

V gene: TRBV7-8
CDR3 protein: ASSQNQGYGYT

V gene: TRBV4-2
CDR3 protein: ASSHDRGGNTEAF

V gene: TRBV2
CDR3 protein: ASQGQGRAEAF

V gene: TRBV30
CDR3 protein: AWRAAVGGRHEQF

V gene: TRBV18
CDR3 protein: ASSPPGDPTRSPLH

V gene: TRBV4-3
CDR3 protein: ASSQDRGGSYEQY

V gene: TRBV5-6
CDR3 protein: ASSSTKGRTESAKNIQY

V gene: TRBV7-2
CDR3 protein: ASSLISSSYEQY

V gene: TRBV11-2
CDR3 protein: ASSPNWQGDTEAF

V gene: TRBV19
CDR3 protein: ASSPDRGNGNQPQH

V gene: TRBV6-1
CDR3 protein: ARPGLTYYEQY

V gene: TRBV6-5
CDR3 protein: ASSFPSGGSYEQY

V gene: TRBV6-5
CDR3 protein: ASSVEAGANVLT

V gene: TRBV6-5
CDR3 protein: ASSFGGMNTEAF

V gene: TRBV7-2
CDR3 protein: ASSPQWGNNQPQH

V gene: TRBV10-3
CDR3 protein: AVRGSTKNIQY